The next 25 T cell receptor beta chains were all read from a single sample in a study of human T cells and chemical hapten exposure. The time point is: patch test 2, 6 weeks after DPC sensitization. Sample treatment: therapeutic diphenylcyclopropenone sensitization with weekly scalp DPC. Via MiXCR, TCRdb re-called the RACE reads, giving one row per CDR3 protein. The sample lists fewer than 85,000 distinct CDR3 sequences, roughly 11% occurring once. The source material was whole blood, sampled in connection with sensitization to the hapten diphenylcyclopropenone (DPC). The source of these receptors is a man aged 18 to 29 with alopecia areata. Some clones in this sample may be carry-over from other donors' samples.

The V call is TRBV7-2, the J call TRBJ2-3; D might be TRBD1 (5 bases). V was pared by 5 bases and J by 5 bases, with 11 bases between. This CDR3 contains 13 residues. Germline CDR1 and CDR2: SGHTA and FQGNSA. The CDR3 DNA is TGTGCCAGCAGCCCCTCGACAGTAGATACGCAGTATTTT. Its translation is CASSPSTVDTQYF.

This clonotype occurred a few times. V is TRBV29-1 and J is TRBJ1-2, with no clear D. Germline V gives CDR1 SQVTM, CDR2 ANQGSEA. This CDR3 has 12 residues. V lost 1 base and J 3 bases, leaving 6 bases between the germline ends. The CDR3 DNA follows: TGCAGCGTTGAAGGCCCCGACTATGGCTACACCTTC. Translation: CSVEGPDYGYTF. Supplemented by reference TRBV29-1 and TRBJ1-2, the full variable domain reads SAVISQKPSRDICQRGTSLTIQCQVDSQVTMMFWYRQQPGQSLTLIATANQGSEATYESGFVIDKFPISRPNLTFSTLTVSNMSPEDSSIYLCSVEGPDYGYTFGSGTRLTVV.

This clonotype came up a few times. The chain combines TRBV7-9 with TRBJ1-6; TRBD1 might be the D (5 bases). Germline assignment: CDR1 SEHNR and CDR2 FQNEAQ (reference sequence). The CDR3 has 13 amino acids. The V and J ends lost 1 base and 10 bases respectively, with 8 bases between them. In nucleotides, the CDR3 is TGTGCCAGCAGCTTAGACCGGGGGTCACCCCTCCACTTT. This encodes CASSLDRGSPLHF.

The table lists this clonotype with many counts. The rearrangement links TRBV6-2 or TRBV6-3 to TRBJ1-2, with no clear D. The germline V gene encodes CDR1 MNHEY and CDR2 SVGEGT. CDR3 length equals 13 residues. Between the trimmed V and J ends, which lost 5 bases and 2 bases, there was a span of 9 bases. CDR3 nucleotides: TGTGCCAGCAGTAAAATGGAAAACTATGGCTACACCTTC. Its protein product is CASSKMENYGYTF.

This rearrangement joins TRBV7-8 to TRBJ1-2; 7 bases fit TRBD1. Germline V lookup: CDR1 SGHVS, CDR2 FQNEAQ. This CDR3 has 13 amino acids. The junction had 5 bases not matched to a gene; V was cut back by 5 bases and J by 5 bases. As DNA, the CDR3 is TGTGCCAGCAGCGTACAACAGGGGTATGGCTACACCTTC. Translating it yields CASSVQQGYGYTF.

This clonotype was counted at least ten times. The CDR3 DNA sequence: TGTGCCAGTAGTGGTCGGGTTAATTCACCCCTCCACTTT. It specifies CASSGRVNSPLHF. The rearrangement uses TRBV19 and TRBJ1-6; D ambiguous. Germline V CDR1 and CDR2: LNHDA, SQIVND (reference sequence). CDR3 length: 13 residues. The germline V and J ends were trimmed by 5 bases and 6 bases, with 8 bases remaining between them. The full variable domain, in which reference TRBV19 and TRBJ1-6 provide the parts outside the CDR3, is DGGITQSPKYLFRKEGQNVTLSCEQNLNHDAMYWYRQDPGQGLRLIYYSQIVNDFQKGDIAEGYSVSREKKESFPLTVTSAQKNPTAFYLCASSGRVNSPLHFGNGTRLTVT.

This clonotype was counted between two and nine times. CDR3 in amino acids: CASSDLSGQGAREQYF. DNA for the CDR3: TGTGCCAGCAGTGATCTCTCGGGACAGGGGGCGAGGGAGCAGTACTTC. The J gene is TRBJ2-7, the V gene TRBV25-1, with 12 nucleotides matching TRBD1. The J segment lost 7 bases and the V segment lost 3 bases, leaving 10 bases of the junction unmatched. The CDR3 has 16 residues. The germline V gene has CDR1 MGHDK and CDR2 SYGVNS.

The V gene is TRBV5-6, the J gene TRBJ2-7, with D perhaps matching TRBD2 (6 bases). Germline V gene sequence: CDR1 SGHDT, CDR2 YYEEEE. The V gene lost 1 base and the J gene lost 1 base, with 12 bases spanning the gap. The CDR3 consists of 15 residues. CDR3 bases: TGTGCCAGCAGCTTGAGGGGAGGAGATTCCTACGAGCAGTACGTC. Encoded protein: CASSLRGGDSYEQYV.

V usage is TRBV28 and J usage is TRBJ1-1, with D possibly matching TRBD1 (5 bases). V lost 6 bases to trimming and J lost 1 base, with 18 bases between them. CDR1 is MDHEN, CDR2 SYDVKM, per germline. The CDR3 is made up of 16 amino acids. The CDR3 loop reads CASSNPRGGGNTEAFF. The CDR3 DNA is TGTGCCAGCAGCAATCCCAGAGGCGGGGGGAACACTGAAGCTTTCTTT. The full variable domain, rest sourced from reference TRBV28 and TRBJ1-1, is DVKVTQSSRYLVKRTGEKVFLECVQDMDHENMFWYRQDPGLGLRLIYFSYDVKMKEKGDIPEGYSVSREKKERFSLILESASTNQTSMYLCASSNPRGGGNTEAFFGQGTRLTVV.

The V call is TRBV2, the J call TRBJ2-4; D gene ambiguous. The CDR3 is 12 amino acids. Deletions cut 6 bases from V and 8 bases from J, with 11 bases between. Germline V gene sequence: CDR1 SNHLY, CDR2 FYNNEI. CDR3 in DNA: TGTGCCAGCAGAGGATCAACGGACATTCAGTACTTC. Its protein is CASRGSTDIQYF.

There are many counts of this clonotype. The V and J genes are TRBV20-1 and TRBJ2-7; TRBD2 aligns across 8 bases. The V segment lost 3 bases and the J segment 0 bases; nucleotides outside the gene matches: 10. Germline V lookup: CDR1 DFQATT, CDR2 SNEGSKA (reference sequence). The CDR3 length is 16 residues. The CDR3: CSASFVGLGDSYEQYF. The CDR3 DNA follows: TGCAGTGCTAGTTTCGTGGGACTAGGAGACTCCTACGAGCAGTACTTC.

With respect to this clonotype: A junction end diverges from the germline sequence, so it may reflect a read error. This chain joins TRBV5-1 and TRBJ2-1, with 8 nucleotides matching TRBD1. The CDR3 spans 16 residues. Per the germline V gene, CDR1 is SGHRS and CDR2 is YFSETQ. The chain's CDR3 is CANSRAGQGVSGEQFF. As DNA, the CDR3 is TGCGCCAACAGCCGCGCCGGACAGGGAGTTTCAGGTGAGCAGTTCTTC.

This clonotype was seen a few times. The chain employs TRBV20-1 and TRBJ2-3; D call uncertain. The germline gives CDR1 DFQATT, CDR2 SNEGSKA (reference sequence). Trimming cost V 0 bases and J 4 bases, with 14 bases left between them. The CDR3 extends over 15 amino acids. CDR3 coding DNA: TGCAGTGCTAGAGAGGGTCAGCTCGGTCCAGATACGCAGTATTTT. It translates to CSAREGQLGPDTQYF.

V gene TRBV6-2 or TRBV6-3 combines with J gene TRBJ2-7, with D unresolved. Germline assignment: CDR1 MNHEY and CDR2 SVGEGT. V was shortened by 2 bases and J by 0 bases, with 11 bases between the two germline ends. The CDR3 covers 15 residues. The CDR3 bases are TGTGCCAGCAGTTACCACAGCATCTTCTCCTACGAGCAGTACTTC. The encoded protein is CASSYHSIFSYEQYF.

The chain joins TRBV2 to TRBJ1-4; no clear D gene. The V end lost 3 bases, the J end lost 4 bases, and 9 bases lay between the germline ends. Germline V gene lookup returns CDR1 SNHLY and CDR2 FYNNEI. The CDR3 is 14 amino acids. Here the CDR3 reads CASSEARNNEKLFF. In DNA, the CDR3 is TGTGCCAGCAGTGAGGCGAGGAATAATGAAAAACTGTTTTTT.

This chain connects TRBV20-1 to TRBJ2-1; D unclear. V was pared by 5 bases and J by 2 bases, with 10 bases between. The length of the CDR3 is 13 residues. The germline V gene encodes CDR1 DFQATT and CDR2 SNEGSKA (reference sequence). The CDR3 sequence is CSAGRPTYNEQFF. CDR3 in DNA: TGCAGTGCTGGCAGACCCACCTACAATGAGCAGTTCTTC.

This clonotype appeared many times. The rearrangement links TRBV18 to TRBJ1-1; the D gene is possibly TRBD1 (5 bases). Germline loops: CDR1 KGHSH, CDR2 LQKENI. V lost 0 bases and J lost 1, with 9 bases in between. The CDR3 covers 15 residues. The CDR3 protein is CASSPPVGENTEAFF. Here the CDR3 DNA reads TGTGCCAGCTCACCACCGGTGGGGGAGAACACTGAAGCTTTCTTT.

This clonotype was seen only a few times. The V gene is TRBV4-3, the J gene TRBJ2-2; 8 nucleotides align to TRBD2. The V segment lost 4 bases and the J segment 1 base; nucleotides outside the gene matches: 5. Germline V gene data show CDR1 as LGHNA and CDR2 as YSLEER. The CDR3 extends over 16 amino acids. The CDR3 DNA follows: TGCGCCAGCAGCCTTGGAGCGGGGGAGAACACCGGGGAGCTGTTTTTT. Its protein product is CASSLGAGENTGELFF.

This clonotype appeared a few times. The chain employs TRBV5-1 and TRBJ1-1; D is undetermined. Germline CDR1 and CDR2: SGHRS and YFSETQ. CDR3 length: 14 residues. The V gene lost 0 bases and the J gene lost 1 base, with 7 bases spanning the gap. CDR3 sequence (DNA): TGCGCCAGCAGCTTGGTCGCGGAGAACACTGAAGCTTTCTTT. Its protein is CASSLVAENTEAFF.

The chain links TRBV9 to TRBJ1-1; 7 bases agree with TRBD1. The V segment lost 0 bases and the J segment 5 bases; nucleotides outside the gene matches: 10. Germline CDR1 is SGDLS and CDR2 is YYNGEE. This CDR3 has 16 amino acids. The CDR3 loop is CASSVAGTVRRTEAFF. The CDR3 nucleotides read TGTGCCAGCAGCGTAGCGGGGACAGTAAGGAGGACTGAAGCTTTCTTT.

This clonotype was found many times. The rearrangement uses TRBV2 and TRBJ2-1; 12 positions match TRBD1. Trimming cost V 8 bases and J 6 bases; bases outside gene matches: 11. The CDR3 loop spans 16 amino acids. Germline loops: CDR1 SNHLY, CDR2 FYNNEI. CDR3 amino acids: CASSDVGTGGFNEQFF. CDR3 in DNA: TGTGCCAGCTCGGATGTAGGGACAGGGGGCTTCAATGAGCAGTTCTTC.

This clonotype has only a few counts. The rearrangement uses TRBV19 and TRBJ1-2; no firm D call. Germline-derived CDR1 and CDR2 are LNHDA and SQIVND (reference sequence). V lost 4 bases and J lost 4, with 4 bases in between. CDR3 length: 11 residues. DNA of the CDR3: TGTGCCAGTAGTAACAGCTATGGCTACACCTTC. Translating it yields CASSNSYGYTF.

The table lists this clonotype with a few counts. CDR3 nucleotide sequence: TGTGCCAGCAGTCCCCTCGGGGTGCCCCCCCAGCATTTT. It is translated as CASSPLGVPPQHF. The chain recombines TRBV12-3 or TRBV12-4 with TRBJ1-5; D unresolved. The CDR3 has 13 amino acids. The germline V and J ends were trimmed by 5 bases and 10 bases, with 15 bases remaining between them.

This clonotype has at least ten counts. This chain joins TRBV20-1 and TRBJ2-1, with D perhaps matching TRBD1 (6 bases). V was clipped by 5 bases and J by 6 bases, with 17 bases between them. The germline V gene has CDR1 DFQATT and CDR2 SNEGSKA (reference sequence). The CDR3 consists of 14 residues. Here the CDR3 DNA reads TGCAGTGCTCCCGCCCGGACAGCCCTCAATGAGCAGTTCTTC. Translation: CSAPARTALNEQFF.

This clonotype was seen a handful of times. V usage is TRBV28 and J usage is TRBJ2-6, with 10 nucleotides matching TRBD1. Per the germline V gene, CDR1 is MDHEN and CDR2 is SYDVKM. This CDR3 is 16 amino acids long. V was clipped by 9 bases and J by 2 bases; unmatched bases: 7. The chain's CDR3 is CASRRDRGAGANVLTF. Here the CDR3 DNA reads TGTGCCAGTCGTAGGGACAGGGGCGCTGGGGCCAACGTCCTGACTTTC.